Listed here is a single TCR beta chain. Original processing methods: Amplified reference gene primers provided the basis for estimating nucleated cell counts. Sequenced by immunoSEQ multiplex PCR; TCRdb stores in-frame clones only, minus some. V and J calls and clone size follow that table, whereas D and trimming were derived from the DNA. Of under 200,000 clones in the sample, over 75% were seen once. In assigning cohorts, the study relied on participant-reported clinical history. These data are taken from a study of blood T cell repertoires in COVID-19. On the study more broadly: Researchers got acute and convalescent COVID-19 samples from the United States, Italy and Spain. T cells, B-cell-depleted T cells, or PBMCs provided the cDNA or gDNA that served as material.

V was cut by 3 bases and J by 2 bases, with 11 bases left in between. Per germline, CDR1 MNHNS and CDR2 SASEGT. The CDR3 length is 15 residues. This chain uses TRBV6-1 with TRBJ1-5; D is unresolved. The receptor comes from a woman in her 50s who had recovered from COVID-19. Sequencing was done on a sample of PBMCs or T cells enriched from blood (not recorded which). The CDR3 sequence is CASSEAAVRNQPQHF. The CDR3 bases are TGTGCCAGCAGTGAGGCGGCCGTCCGCAATCAGCCCCAGCATTTT.